This is a list of T cell receptor beta chains from one sample in a study of PD-L1 blockade in urothelial cancer. TCRdb's copy holds only in-frame clones and misses some; the assay was immunoSEQ multiplex PCR. The top ten clones hold 2% to 2.5% of a sample with tens of thousands of clones, roughly 84% of them seen once. The input for sequencing was PBMCs, taken around atezolizumab (anti-PD-L1) treatment. These receptors all come from a man aged 55 to 70 with urothelial cancer. CDR3s include the opening cysteine and the closing phenylalanine or tryptophan. A D gene is named only where the DNA matches it firmly. Rows give clone size only sometimes, using once, few, many, or a class for an expanded clone.

length	size	V	D	J	DNA	CDR3
17	NA	TRBV9	TRBD2	TRBJ2-3	TGTGCCAGCAGCGTAGCTCCTAGCGGGACTAGCACAGATACGCAGTATTTT	CASSVAPSGTSTDTQYF
15	NA	TRBV2	NA	TRBJ2-7	TGTGCCAGCAGTGAAAGTTCCGGACTTCCCTACGAGCAGTACTTC	CASSESSGLPYEQYF
15	NA	TRBV2	NA	TRBJ1-4	TGTGCCAGCAGCGAGAATCAGGTCACAAGCGAAAAACTGTTTTTT	CASSENQVTSEKLFF
13	NA	TRBV9	TRBD1	TRBJ1-2	TGTGCCAGCAGCGAAACTGCAGGGGGAGGCTACACCTTC	CASSETAGGGYTF
14	NA	TRBV10-3	TRBD1	TRBJ1-1	TGTGCCATCAGCCCGGGACAGGGGAACACTGAAGCTTTCTTT	CAISPGQGNTEAFF
11	NA	TRBV6-1	NA	TRBJ1-2	TGTGCCAGCAGTGCAGGTTATGGCTACACCTTC	CASSAGYGYTF
17	NA	TRBV5-4	TRBD2	TRBJ2-1	TGTGCCAGCAGCGGGCGCGGACTAGCGGGAGGGCGCAATGAGCAGTTCTTC	CASSGRGLAGGRNEQFF
14	NA	TRBV6-1	NA	TRBJ1-2	TGTGCCAGTAGGAGTAGGGGGGGAGGGGATGGCTACACCTTC	CASRSRGGGDGYTF
17	once	TRBV4-2	TRBD1	TRBJ2-3	TGTGCCAGCAGCCAAGATCTCGGACAGGGGAGCACAGATACGCAGTATTTT	CASSQDLGQGSTDTQYF
15	NA	TRBV4-1	NA	TRBJ1-4	TGCGCCAGCAGCCAAGATAAAAGTGTTAGTGAAAAACTGTTTTTT	CASSQDKSVSEKLFF
15	NA	TRBV28	TRBD1	TRBJ1-1	TGTGCCAGCAGTTTGGGGGGGACAGGGAACACTGAAGCTTTCTTT	CASSLGGTGNTEAFF
13	NA	TRBV5-1	TRBD1	TRBJ2-5	TGCGCCAGCAGCTCCAGGGGGAGAGAGACCCAGTACTTC	CASSSRGRETQYF
16	NA	TRBV5-4	TRBD1	TRBJ2-3	TGTGCCAGCAGCTCTCAACCGGGACAGGGGACAGATACGCAGTATTTT	CASSSQPGQGTDTQYF
14	NA	TRBV14	TRBD2	TRBJ2-7	TGTGCCAGCAGCCCTTCAAGCGGGATGTACGAGCAGTACTTC	CASSPSSGMYEQYF
16	NA	TRBV7-3	NA	TRBJ1-1	TGTGCCAGCAGCGCCGAGGGAGGGGGAGTGAACACTGAAGCTTTCTTT	CASSAEGGGVNTEAFF
14	NA	TRBV9	NA	TRBJ1-3	TGTGCCAGCAGCGTAGACACCTCTGGAAACACCATATATTTT	CASSVDTSGNTIYF
20	NA	TRBV28	NA	TRBJ2-7	TGTGCCAGCAGCTCTGGTCGGGGTCGTTCACGGCGGGAAAATTCCTACGAGCAGTACTTC	CASSSGRGRSRRENSYEQYF
14	NA	TRBV15	NA	TRBJ2-3	TGTGCCACCAGCAGAGATCGGGGCACAGATACGCAGTATTTT	CATSRDRGTDTQYF
15	NA	TRBV6-1	TRBD2	TRBJ2-1	TGTGCCAGCAGTTTAGCGGGAACATCCTACAATGAGCAGTTCTTC	CASSLAGTSYNEQFF
14	NA	TRBV7-2	NA	TRBJ2-5	TGTGCCAGCAGCTTAAGATCGGGACAAGAGACCCAGTACTTC	CASSLRSGQETQYF
13	NA	TRBV29-1	TRBD1	TRBJ1-5	TGCAGCGTCGAGGGGGACAGGAATCAGCCCCAGCATTTT	CSVEGDRNQPQHF
15	NA	TRBV10-1	NA	TRBJ2-1	TGCGCCAGCTCGCCGGCGGGGAACCGACTCCATGAGCAGTTCTTC	CASSPAGNRLHEQFF
14	once	TRBV7-2	NA	TRBJ2-7	TGTGCCAGCAGCCCGACGACAGATACCTACGAGCAGTACTTC	CASSPTTDTYEQYF
19	NA	TRBV4-3	TRBD2	TRBJ2-1	TGCGCCAGCAGCCAGGCTCCCGGACTAGCGGGACCTATTTACAATGAGCAGTTCTTC	CASSQAPGLAGPIYNEQFF
15	NA	TRBV10-3	NA	TRBJ1-1	TGTGCCATCAGTGATAACACCAGGGAGAACACTGAAGCTTTCTTT	CAISDNTRENTEAFF
12	NA	TRBV25-1	NA	TRBJ2-7	TGTGCCAGCAGTGATGTGGGGGGCGAGCAGTACTTC	CASSDVGGEQYF
17	NA	TRBV5-1	TRBD1	TRBJ1-3	TGCGCCAGCAGCCCTCAACAGGGGGCCCGCTCTGGAAACACCATATATTTT	CASSPQQGARSGNTIYF
14	NA	TRBV2	NA	TRBJ1-6	TGTGCCAGCAGTGAAGAGCAGGGGAGTTCACCCCTCCACTTT	CASSEEQGSSPLHF
13	NA	TRBV6-5	TRBD1	TRBJ1-4	TGTGCCAGCAGTGGGGGGACAGATGAAAAACTGTTTTTT	CASSGGTDEKLFF
17	once	TRBV30	NA	TRBJ1-6	TGTGCCTCTCATGGGGACTTCCCCTCACTGGGTAATTCACCCCTCCACTTT	CASHGDFPSLGNSPLHF
16	few	TRBV2	NA	TRBJ1-5	TGTGCCAGCATTGTCCTTCGTTTGAGTAGCAATCAGCCCCAGCATTTT	CASIVLRLSSNQPQHF
15	NA	TRBV5-1	NA	TRBJ1-6	TGCGCCAGCAGCTTGGAGCAGGGAAGGAATTCACCCCTCCACTTT	CASSLEQGRNSPLHF
14	NA	TRBV19	TRBD1	TRBJ2-1	TGTGCCAGTGCACAGGGGGCCCCTCACAATGAGCAGTTCTTC	CASAQGAPHNEQFF
13	NA	TRBV12-5	NA	TRBJ1-2	TGTGCTAGTGGTTGGGGGCCCTCTGGTGGCTACACCTTC	CASGWGPSGGYTF
17	few	TRBV18	TRBD2	TRBJ2-3	TGTGCCAGCTCACTCCAATACACTAGCGGGGACACAGATACGCAGTATTTT	CASSLQYTSGDTDTQYF
15	NA	TRBV6-6	TRBD1	TRBJ2-7	TGTGCCAGCAGTGCCGGGACAGGGGGGTCGTACGAGCAGTACTTC	CASSAGTGGSYEQYF
18	NA	TRBV4-1	TRBD1	TRBJ1-5	TGCGCCAGCAGCCAAGGGGGGACAGGTTGGTTAAGCAATCAGCCCCAGCATTTT	CASSQGGTGWLSNQPQHF
16	NA	TRBV4-1	TRBD1	TRBJ1-2	TGCGCCAGCAGCCATCCCTATCCGGACAGGAACTATGGCTACACCTTC	CASSHPYPDRNYGYTF
14	NA	TRBV30	NA	TRBJ1-2	TGTGCCTGGAGTGTGGGGGGGGGAGGCTATGGCTACACCTTC	CAWSVGGGGYGYTF
13	NA	TRBV7-9	NA	TRBJ2-7	TGTGCCAGCAGCTTGACAGCTCACTACGAGCAGTACTTC	CASSLTAHYEQYF
15	NA	TRBV19	NA	TRBJ2-5	TGTGCCAGTAGTGACCTTCAAGGAGGGAAAGAGACCCAGTACTTC	CASSDLQGGKETQYF
16	NA	TRBV2	NA	TRBJ1-6	TGTGCCAGCAGCCTGTTTGACAGGATAGGAAATTCACCCCTCCACTTT	CASSLFDRIGNSPLHF
13	NA	TRBV19	NA	TRBJ1-2	TGTGCCAGTAGTACCCAATCATACTATGGCTACACCTTC	CASSTQSYYGYTF
12	NA	TRBV6-5	TRBD1	TRBJ1-2	TGTGCCAGCAGTTACGGACAGGGTAGCTACACCTTC	CASSYGQGSYTF
14	few	TRBV6-5	TRBD1	TRBJ2-1	TGTGCCAGCAGAAGAGACAGGGAGTACAATGAGCAGTTCTTC	CASRRDREYNEQFF
15	NA	TRBV9	NA	TRBJ2-2	TGTGCCAGCAGCGTAGAGGCAGGGTACCCATGGGAGCTGTTTTTT	CASSVEAGYPWELFF
16	NA	TRBV10-3	NA	TRBJ1-2	TGTGCCATCAGTGATCCCCAAACGAGTGCTAACTATGGCTACACCTTC	CAISDPQTSANYGYTF
12	once	TRBV7-8	NA	TRBJ1-4	TGTGCCAGCAGCTTCTTTAATGAAAAACTGTTTTTT	CASSFFNEKLFF
14	NA	TRBV28	TRBD1	TRBJ2-7	TGTGCCAGCAGCCGGGACAGGGGCCCCCGGGAGCAGTACTTC	CASSRDRGPREQYF